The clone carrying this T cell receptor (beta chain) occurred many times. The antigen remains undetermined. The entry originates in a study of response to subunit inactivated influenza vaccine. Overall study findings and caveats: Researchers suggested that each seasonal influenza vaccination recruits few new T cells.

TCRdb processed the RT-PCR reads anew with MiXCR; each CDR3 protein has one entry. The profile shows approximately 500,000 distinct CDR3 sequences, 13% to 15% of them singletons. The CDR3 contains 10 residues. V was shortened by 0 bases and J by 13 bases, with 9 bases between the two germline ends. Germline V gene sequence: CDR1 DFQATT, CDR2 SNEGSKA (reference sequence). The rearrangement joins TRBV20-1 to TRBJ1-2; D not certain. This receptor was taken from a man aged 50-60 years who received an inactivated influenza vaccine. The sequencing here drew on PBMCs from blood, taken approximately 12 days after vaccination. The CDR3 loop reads CSAREPPPTF. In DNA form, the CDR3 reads TGCAGTGCTAGAGAGCCCCCACCCACCTTC.